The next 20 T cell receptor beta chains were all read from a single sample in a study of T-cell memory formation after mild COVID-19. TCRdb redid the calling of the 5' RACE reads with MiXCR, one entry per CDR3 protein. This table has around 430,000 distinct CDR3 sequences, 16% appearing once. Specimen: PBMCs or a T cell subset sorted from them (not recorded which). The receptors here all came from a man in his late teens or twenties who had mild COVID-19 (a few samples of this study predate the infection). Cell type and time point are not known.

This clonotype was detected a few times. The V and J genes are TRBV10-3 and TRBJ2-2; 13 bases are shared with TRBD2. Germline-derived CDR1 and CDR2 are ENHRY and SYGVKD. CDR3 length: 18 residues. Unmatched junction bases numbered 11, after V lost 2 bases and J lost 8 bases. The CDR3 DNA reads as TGTGCCATCAGTGAGACGGGACTAGCGGGGACGACTGAGGGGGAGCTGTTTTTT. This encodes CAISETGLAGTTEGELFF.

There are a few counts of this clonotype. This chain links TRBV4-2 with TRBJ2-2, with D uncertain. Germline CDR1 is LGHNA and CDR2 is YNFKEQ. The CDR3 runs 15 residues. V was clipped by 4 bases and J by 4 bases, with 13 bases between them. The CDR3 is CASSRIVERTGELFF. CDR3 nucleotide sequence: TGTGCCAGCAGCCGGATAGTAGAACGCACCGGGGAGCTGTTTTTT.

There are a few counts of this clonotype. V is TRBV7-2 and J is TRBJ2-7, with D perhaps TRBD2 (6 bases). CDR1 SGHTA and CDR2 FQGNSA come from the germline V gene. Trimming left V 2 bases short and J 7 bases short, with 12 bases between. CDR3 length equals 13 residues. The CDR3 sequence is CASSLRSRGEQYF. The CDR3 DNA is TGTGCCAGCAGCTTACGCTCCCGGGGGGAGCAGTACTTC. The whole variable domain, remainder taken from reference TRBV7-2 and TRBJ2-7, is GAGVSQSPSNKVTEKGKDVELRCDPISGHTALYWYRQSLGQGLEFLIYFQGNSAPDKSGLPSDRFSAERTGGSVSTLTIQRTQQEDSAVYLCASSLRSRGEQYFGPGTRLTVT.

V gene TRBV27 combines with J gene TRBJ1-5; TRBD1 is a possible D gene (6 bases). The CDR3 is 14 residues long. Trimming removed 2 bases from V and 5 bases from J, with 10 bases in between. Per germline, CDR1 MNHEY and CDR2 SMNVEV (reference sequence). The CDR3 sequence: CASSLRAGDQPQHF. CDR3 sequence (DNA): TGTGCCAGCAGTTTACGGGCAGGGGATCAGCCCCAGCATTTT.

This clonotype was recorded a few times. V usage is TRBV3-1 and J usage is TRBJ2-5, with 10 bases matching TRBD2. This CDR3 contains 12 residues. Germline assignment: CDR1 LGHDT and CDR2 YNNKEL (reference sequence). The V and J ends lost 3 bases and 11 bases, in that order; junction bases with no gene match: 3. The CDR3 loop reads CASSQISGGQYF. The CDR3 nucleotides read TGTGCCAGCAGCCAGATTAGCGGGGGGCAGTACTTC.

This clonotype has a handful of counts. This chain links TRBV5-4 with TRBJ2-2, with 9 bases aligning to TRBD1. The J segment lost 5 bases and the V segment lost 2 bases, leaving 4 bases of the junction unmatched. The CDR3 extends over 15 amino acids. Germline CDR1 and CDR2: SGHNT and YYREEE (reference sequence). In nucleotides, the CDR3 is TGTGCCAGCAGCTTCCGGACAGGGGAAACCGGGGAGCTGTTTTTT. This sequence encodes CASSFRTGETGELFF.

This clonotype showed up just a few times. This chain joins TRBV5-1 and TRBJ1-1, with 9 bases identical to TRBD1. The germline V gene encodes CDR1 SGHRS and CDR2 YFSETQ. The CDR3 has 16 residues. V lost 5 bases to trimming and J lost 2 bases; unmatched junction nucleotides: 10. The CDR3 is CASSLQGALVNTEAFF. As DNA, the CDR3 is TGCGCCAGCAGTCTACAGGGGGCCCTGGTAAACACTGAAGCTTTCTTT.

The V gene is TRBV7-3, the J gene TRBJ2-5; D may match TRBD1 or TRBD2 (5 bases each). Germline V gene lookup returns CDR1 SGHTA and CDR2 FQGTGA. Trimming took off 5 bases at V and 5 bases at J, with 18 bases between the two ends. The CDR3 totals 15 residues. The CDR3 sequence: CASSPPGAGRETQYF. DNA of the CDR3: TGTGCCAGCAGCCCCCCCGGGGCTGGCAGGGAGACCCAGTACTTC.

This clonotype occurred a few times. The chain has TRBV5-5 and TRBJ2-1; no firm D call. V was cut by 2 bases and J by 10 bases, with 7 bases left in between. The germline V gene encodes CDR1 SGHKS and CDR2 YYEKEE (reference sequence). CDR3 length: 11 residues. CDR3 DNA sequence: TGTGCCAGCAGCTTTGCTGTCGAGCAGTTCTTC. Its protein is CASSFAVEQFF.

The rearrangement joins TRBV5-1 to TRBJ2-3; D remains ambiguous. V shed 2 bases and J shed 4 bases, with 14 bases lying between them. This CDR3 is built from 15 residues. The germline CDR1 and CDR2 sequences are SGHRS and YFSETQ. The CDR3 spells CASSLLIASSDTQYF. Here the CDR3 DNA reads TGCGCCAGCAGCTTATTAATCGCAAGCTCAGATACGCAGTATTTT.

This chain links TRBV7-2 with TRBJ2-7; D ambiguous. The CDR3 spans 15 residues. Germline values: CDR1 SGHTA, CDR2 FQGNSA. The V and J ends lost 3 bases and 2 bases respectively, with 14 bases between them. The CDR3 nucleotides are TGTGCCAGCAGCTTCGAGGCAGGACGAACCTACGAGCAGTACTTC. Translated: CASSFEAGRTYEQYF.

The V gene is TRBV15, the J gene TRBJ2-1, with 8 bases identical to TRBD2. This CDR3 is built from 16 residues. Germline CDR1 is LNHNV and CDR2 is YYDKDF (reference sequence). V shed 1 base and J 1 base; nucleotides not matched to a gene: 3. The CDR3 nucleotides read TGTGCCACCAGCAGAGTTCGGGAGGGGTCCTACAATGAGCAGTTCTTC. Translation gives CATSRVREGSYNEQFF.

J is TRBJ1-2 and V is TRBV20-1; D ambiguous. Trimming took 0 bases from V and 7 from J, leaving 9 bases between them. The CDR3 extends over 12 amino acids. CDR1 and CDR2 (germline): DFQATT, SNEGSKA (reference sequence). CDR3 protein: CSARDTVFGYTF. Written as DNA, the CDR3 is TGCAGTGCTAGAGACACTGTTTTTGGCTACACCTTC.

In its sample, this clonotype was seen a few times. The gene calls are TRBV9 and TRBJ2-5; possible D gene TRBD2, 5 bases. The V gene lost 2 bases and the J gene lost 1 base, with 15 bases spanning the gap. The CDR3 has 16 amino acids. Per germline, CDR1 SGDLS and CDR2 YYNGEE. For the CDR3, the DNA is TGTGCCAGCAGCGTGGGCCTCGGAGGACCCCAAGAGACCCAGTACTTC. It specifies CASSVGLGGPQETQYF.

CDR3 sequence reads: CATSDFSRGGKNEQFF. Written as DNA, the CDR3 is TGTGCCACCAGTGATTTCTCTCGCGGGGGGAAGAATGAGCAGTTCTTT. This rearrangement joins TRBV24-1 to TRBJ1-1, with a weak D call TRBD1 (5 bases). The length of the CDR3 is 16 residues. Germline V gene sequence: CDR1 KGHDR, CDR2 SFDVKD. Trimming took 1 base from V and 14 from J, leaving 25 bases between them.

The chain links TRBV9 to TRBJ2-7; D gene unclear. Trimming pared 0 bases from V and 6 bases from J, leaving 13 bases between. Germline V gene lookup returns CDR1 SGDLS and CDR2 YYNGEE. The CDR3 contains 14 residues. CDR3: CASSVGEGWSEQYF. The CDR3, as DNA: TGTGCCAGCAGCGTAGGGGAAGGTTGGAGCGAGCAGTACTTC.

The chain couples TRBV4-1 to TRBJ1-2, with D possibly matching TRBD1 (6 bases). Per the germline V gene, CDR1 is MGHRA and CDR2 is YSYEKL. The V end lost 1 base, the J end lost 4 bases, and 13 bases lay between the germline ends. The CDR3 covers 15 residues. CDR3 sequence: CASSQVEGTSYGYTF. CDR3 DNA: TGCGCCAGCAGCCAAGTAGAGGGGACAAGCTATGGCTACACCTTC.

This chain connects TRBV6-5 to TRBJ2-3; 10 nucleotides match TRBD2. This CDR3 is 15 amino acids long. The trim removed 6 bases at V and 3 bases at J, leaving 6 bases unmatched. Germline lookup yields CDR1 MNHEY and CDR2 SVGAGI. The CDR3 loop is CASRTSGAVTDTQYF. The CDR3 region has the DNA TGTGCCAGCAGAACTAGCGGGGCCGTGACAGATACGCAGTATTTT.

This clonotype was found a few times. CDR3 bases: TGTGCCAGCAGTTTATCGAGGAGTTACGGCTACACCTTC. Its translation is CASSLSRSYGYTF. This chain joins TRBV27 and TRBJ1-2; unclear D gene. This CDR3 spans 13 amino acids. Germline V gene data show CDR1 as MNHEY and CDR2 as SMNVEV (reference sequence). The ends were cut back, 0 bases at V and 8 bases at J, with 10 bases in the middle.

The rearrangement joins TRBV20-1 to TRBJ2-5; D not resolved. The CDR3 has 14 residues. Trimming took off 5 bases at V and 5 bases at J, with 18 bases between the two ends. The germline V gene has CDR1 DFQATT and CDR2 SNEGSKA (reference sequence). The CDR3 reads CSAFVEVPLETQYF. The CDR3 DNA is TGCAGTGCTTTCGTCGAAGTCCCCCTGGAGACCCAGTACTTC.